This T cell receptor (beta chain) was observed in a study of OX40 agonist ivuxolimab in advanced cancers. Whole-study context: Every 2 weeks, ivuxolimab was infused into the patients intravenously at between 0.01 and 10 mg/kg.

Measured with immunoSEQ multiplex PCR; TCRdb has only the in-frame clones, and not every one. Here the sample spans roughly 41,000 clones, 86% being singletons. The CDR3 is made up of 15 amino acids. Looked up from germline, CDR1 is LNHDA and CDR2 is SQIVND (reference sequence). V lost 7 bases and J lost 1; bases outside the gene matches: 7. The timepoints at which blood was sampled were baseline, cycle 4 day 1, and cycle 7 day 1. This rearrangement joins TRBV19 to TRBJ2-1, with TRBD2 matching over 7 bases. This sample comprised CD4+ or CD8+ T cells sorted from blood, obtained in a trial of the OX40 agonist ivuxolimab. This receptor was identified in an adult with an advanced solid tumor such as melanoma, head and neck, liver or kidney cancer. CDR3 nucleotide sequence: TGTGCCAGTAATGATGGGGGGGGGTCCTACAATGAGCAGTTCTTC. It yields the protein CASNDGGGSYNEQFF.